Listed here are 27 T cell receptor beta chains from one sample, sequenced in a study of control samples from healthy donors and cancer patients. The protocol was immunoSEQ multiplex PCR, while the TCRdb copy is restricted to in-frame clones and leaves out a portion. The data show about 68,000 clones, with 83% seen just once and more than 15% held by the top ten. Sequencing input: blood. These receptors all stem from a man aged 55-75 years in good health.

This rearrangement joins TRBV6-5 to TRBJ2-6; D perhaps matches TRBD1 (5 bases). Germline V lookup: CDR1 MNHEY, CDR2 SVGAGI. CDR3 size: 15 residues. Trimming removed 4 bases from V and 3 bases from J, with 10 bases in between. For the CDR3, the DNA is TGTGCCAGCAGTTCCCCCAGGGATGGGGCCAACGTCCTGACTTTC. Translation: CASSSPRDGANVLTF.

The CDR3 DNA reads TGTGCCAGCAGTGAATTCAGGCAGAAGAATGAAAAACTGTTTTTT. Its protein product is CASSEFRQKNEKLFF. This chain links TRBV6-1 with TRBJ1-4; D unresolved. The length of the CDR3 is 15 residues. V gave up 2 bases and J gave up 5 bases, with 12 bases separating them. The germline V gene encodes CDR1 MNHNS and CDR2 SASEGT.

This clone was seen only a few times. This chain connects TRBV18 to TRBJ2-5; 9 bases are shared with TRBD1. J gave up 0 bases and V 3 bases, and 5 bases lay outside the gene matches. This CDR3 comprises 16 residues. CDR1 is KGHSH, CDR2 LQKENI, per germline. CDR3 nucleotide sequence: TGTGCCAGCTCACCCCGAACAGGGGGCCACCAAGAGACCCAGTACTTC. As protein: CASSPRTGGHQETQYF.

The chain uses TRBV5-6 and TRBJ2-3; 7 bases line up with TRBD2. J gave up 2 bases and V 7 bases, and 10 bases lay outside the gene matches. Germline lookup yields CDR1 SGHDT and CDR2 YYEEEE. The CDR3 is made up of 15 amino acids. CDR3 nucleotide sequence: TGTGCCAGCCGCGGATACGGGAGGAACACAGATACGCAGTATTTT. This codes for CASRGYGRNTDTQYF. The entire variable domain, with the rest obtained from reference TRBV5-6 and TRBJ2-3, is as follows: DAGVTQSPTHLIKTRGQQVTLRCSPKSGHDTVSWYQQALGQGPQFIFQYYEEEERQRGNFPDRFSGHQFPNYSSELNVNALLLGDSALYLCASRGYGRNTDTQYFGPGTRLTVL.

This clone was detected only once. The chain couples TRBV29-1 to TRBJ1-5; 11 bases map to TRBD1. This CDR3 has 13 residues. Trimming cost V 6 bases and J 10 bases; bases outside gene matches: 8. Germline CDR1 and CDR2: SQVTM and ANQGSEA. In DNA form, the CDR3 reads TGCAGCGTAGGCGAGGACAGGGGGCAACCCCAGCATTTT. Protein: CSVGEDRGQPQHF.

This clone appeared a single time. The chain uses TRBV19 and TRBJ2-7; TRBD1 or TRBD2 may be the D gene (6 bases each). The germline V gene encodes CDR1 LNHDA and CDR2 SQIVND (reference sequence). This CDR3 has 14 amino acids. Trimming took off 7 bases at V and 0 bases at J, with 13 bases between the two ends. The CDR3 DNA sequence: TGTGCCAGTAAAGAAGGGGGGAGCTCCTACGAGCAGTACTTC. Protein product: CASKEGGSSYEQYF.

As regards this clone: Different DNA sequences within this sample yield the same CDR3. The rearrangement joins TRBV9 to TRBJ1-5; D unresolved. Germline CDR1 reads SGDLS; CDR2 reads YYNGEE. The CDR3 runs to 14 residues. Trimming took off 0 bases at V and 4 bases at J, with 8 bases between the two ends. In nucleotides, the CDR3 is TGTGCCAGCAGCGTAGAAGGCGGAAATCAGCCCCAGCATTTT. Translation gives CASSVEGGNQPQHF. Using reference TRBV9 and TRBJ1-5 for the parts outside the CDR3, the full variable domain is DSGVTQTPKHLITATGQRVTLRCSPRSGDLSVYWYQQSLDQGLQFLIQYYNGEERAKGNILERFSAQQFPDLHSELNLSSLELGDSALYFCASSVEGGNQPQHFGDGTRLSIL.

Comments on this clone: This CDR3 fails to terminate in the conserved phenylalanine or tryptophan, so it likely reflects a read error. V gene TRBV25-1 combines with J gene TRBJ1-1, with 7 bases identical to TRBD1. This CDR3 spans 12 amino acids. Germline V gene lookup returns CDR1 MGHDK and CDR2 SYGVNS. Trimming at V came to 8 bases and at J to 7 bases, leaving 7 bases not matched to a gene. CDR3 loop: CASRVGGGEAFL. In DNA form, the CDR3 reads TGTGCCAGCCGGGTAGGGGGCGGTGAAGCTTTCCTT.

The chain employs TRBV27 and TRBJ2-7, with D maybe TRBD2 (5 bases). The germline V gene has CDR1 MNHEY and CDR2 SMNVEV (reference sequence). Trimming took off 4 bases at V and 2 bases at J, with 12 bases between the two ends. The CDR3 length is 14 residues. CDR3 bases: TGTGCCAGCAGTTCCCTAGCCCCCCCCTACGAGCAGTACTTC. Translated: CASSSLAPPYEQYF.

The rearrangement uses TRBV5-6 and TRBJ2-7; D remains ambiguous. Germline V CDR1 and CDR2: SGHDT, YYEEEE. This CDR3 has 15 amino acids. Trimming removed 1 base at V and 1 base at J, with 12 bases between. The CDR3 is CASSLKLLLSYEQYF. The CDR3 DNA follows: TGTGCCAGCAGCTTGAAACTCCTTTTGTCCTACGAGCAGTACTTC.

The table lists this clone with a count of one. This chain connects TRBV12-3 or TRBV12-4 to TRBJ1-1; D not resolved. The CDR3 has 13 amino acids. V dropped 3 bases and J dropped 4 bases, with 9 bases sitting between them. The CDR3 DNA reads TGTGCCAGCAGTTTTAGCCGGGGCACTGAAGCTTTCTTT. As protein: CASSFSRGTEAFF.

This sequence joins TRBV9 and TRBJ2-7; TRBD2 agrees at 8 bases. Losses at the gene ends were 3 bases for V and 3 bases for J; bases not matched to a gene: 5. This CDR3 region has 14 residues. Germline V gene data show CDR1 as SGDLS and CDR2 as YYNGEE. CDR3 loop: CASSGGLAGYEQYF. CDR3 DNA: TGTGCCAGCAGCGGAGGGCTAGCGGGCTACGAGCAGTACTTC.

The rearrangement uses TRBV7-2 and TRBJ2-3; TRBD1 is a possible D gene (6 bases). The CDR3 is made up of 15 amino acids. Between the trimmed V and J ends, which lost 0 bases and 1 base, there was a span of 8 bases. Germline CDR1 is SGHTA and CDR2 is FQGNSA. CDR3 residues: CASSLAGGRTDTQYF. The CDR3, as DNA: TGTGCCAGCAGCTTAGCAGGGGGACGCACAGATACGCAGTATTTT.

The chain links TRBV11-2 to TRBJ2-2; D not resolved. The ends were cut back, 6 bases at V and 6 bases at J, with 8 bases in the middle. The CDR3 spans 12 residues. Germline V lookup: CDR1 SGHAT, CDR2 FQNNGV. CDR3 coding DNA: TGTGCCAGCAGAGATCAGGCCGGGGAGCTGTTTTTT. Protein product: CASRDQAGELFF.

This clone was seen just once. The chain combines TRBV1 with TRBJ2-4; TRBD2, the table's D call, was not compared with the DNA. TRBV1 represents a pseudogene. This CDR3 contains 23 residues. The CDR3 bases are TGCACCAGCAGCCAGGACCGACTAGCGGGAGGTCGGGAGCTCACCGGGGTCAAAAACATTCAGTACTTC. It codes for CTSSQDRLAGGRELTGVKNIQYF.

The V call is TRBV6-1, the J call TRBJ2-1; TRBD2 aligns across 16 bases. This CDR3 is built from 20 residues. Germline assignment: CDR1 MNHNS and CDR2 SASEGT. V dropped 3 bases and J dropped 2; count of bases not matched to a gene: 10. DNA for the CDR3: TGTGCCAGCAGTGATTCTCAGGGACTAGCGGGAGGGCCCCCCTACAATGAGCAGTTCTTC. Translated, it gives CASSDSQGLAGGPPYNEQFF.

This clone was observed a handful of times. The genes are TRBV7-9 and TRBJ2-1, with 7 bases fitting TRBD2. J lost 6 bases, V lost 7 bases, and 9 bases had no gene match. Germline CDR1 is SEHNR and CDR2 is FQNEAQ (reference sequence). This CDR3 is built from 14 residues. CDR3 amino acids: CASTPTGTTNEQFF. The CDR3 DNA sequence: TGTGCCAGCACCCCCACCGGGACTACCAATGAGCAGTTCTTC.

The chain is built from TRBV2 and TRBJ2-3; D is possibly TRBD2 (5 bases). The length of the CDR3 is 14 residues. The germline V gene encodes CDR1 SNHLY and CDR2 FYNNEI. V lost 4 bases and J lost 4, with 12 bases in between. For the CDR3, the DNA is TGTGCCAGCAGTGGAGGCCTAGCTCCAGATACGCAGTATTTT. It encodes CASSGGLAPDTQYF.

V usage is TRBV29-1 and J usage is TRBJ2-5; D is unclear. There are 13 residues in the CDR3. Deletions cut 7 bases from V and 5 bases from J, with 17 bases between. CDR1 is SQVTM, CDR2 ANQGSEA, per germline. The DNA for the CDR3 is TGCAGCGCCGAATTCCCCCCCTGGGAGACCCAGTACTTC. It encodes CSAEFPPWETQYF. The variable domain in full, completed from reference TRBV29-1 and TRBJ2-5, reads SAVISQKPSRDICQRGTSLTIQCQVDSQVTMMFWYRQQPGQSLTLIATANQGSEATYESGFVIDKFPISRPNLTFSTLTVSNMSPEDSSIYLCSAEFPPWETQYFGPGTRLLVL.

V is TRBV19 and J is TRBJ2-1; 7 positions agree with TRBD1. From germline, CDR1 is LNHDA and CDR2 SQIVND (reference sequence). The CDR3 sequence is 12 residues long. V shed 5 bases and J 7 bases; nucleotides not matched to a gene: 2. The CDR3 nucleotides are TGTGCCAGTAGTCAACAGGGGAATGAGCAGTTCTTC. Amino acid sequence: CASSQQGNEQFF.

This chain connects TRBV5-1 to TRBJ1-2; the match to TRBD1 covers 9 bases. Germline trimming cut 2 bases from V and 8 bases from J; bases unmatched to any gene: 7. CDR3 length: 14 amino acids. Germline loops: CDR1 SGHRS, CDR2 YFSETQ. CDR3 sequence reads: CASSFEGTGHGYTF. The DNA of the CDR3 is TGCGCCAGCAGCTTTGAAGGGACAGGGCACGGCTACACCTTC.

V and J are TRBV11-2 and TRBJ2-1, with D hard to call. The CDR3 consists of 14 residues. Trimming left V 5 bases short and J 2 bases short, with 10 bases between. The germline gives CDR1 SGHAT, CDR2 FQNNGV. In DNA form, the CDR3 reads TGTGCCAGCAGCCCCCGCGGTACCTACAATGAGCAGTTCTTC. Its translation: CASSPRGTYNEQFF.

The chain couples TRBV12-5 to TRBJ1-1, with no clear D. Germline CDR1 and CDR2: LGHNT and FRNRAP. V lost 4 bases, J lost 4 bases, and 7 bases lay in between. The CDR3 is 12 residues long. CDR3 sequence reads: CASGSDLTEAFF. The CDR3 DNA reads TGTGCTAGTGGTTCGGACCTCACTGAAGCTTTCTTT.

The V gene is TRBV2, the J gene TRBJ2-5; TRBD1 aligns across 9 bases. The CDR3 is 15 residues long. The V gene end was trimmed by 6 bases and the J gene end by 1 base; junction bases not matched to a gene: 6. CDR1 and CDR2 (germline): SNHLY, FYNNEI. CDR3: CASSPGQGFQETQYF. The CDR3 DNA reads TGTGCCAGCAGCCCGGGACAGGGCTTCCAAGAGACCCAGTACTTC.

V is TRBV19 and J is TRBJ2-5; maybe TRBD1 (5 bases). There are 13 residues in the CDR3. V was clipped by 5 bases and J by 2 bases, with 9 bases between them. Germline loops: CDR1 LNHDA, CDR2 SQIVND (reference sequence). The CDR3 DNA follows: TGTGCCAGTAGTCCACCAGGGCAAGAGACCCAGTACTTC. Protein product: CASSPPGQETQYF.

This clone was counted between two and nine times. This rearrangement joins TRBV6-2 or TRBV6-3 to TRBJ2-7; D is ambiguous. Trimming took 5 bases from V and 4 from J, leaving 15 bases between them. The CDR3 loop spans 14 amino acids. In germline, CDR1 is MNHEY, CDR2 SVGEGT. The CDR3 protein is CASSTLGPNYEQYF. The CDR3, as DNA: TGTGCCAGCAGTACCCTAGGACCCAATTACGAGCAGTACTTC.

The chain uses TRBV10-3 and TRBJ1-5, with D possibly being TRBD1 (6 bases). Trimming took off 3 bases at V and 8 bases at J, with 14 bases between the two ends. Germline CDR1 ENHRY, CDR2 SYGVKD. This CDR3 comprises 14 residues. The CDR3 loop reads CAISDETGIKPQHF. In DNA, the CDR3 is TGTGCCATCAGTGACGAAACAGGGATAAAGCCCCAGCATTTT.